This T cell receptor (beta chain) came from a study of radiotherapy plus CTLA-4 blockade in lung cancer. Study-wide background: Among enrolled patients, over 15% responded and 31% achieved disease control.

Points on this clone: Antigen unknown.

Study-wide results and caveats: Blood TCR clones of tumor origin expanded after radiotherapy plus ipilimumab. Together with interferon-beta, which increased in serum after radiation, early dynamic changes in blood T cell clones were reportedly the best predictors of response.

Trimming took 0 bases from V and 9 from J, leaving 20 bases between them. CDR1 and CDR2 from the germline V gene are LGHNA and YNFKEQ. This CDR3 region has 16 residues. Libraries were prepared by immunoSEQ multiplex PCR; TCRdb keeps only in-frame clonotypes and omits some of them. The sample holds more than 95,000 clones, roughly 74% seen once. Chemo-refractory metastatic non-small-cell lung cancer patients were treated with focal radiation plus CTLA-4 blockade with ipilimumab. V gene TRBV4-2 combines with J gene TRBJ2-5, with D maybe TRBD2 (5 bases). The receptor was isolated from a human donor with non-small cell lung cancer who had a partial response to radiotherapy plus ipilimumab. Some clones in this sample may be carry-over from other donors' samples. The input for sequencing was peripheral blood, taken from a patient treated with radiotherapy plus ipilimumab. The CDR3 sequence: CASSQDSLESPGAQYF. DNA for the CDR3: TGTGCCAGCAGCCAAGATAGTCTGGAGTCCCCCGGGGCCCAGTACTTC.